The 29 T cell receptor beta chains reported below all come from one sample, sequenced in a study of OX40 agonist ivuxolimab in advanced cancers. Receptors were amplified or captured by the immunoSEQ multiplex PCR assay. TCRdb carries this immuneACCESS record with in-frame sequences only. Its versions omit some clonotypes, under half of them owing to an unresolved V gene in the studies checked, with the rest unexplained. The table for this sample lists about 67,000 clones; over 70% of them were counted only once. The ten biggest clones cover about 5.5% of the sample. The sequencing used CD4+ or CD8+ T cells sorted from blood, collected in a trial of the OX40 agonist ivuxolimab. The receptors come from an adult with an advanced solid tumor such as melanoma, head and neck, liver or kidney cancer.

The V gene is TRBV30, the J gene TRBJ1-1, with D possibly being TRBD1 (5 bases). CDR1 is GTSNPN, CDR2 SVGIG, per germline (reference sequence). The CDR3 contains 12 residues. V was pared by 1 base and J by 11 bases, with 14 bases between. The CDR3 DNA reads as TGTGCCTGGAGTGCCCGAACAGGCAACGCTTTCTTT. This translates into CAWSARTGNAFF.

J is TRBJ2-7 and V is TRBV5-1; 7 nucleotides agree with TRBD2. The germline V gene has CDR1 SGHRS and CDR2 YFSETQ. The trim removed 4 bases at V and 4 bases at J, leaving 11 bases unmatched. This CDR3 comprises 15 residues. For the CDR3, the DNA is TGCGCCAGCAGCCAACTAGGCAGCGGGACGTACGAGCAGTACTTC. This sequence encodes CASSQLGSGTYEQYF. Full variable domain (remainder filled in from reference TRBV5-1 and TRBJ2-7): KAGVTQTPRYLIKTRGQQVTLSCSPISGHRSVSWYQQTPGQGLQFLFEYFSETQRNKGNFPGRFSGRQFSNSRSEMNVSTLELGDSALYLCASSQLGSGTYEQYFGPGTRLTVT.

The V gene is TRBV6-5, the J gene TRBJ2-2; D ambiguous. V gave up 2 bases and J gave up 5 bases, with 3 bases separating them. CDR3 length equals 12 residues. The V gene's germline CDR1 is MNHEY and CDR2 SVGAGI. As DNA, the CDR3 is TGTGCCAGCAGTTACGATACCGGGGAGCTGTTTTTT. Residues: CASSYDTGELFF.

This clone was detected a few times. One junction end does not reproduce the germline sequence, and a read error may be involved. The J gene is TRBJ2-5, the V gene TRBV7-7, with D possibly called TRBD1 or TRBD2 (7 bases each). CDR3 length: 14 amino acids. Germline values: CDR1 SSHAT, CDR2 FNYEAQ (reference sequence). The chain's CDR3 is CASSSPAGGGTQYF. CDR3 coding DNA: TGTGCTAGCAGCTCTCCGGCAGGGGGGGGGACCCAGTACTTC.

The chain couples TRBV7-2 to TRBJ2-5; no definite D call. Trimming stripped 1 base from V and 5 bases from J, with 8 bases between. CDR1 is SGHTA, CDR2 FQGNSA, per germline. The CDR3 contains 13 residues. The CDR3 reads CASSLVVLETQYF. The DNA for the CDR3 is TGTGCCAGCAGCTTAGTAGTTTTGGAGACCCAGTACTTC.

V is TRBV11-2 and J is TRBJ2-7; D possibly uses TRBD1 or TRBD2 (5 bases each). Trimming pared 5 bases from V and 4 bases from J, leaving 18 bases between. Germline values: CDR1 SGHAT, CDR2 FQNNGV. The CDR3 runs 15 residues. The CDR3 DNA reads as TGTGCCAGCAGCCAACCGCCCGGGACCTCTTACGAGCAGTACTTC. It translates to CASSQPPGTSYEQYF.

The CDR3 DNA reads TGTGCCTGGCATCGCAGGGTGGACGGAAACACCATATATTTT. Residues: CAWHRRVDGNTIYF. This rearrangement joins TRBV30 to TRBJ1-3; possible D gene TRBD1, 5 bases. The germline gives CDR1 GTSNPN, CDR2 SVGIG (reference sequence). CDR3 length: 14 amino acids. Trimming took off 5 bases at V and 4 bases at J, with 15 bases between the two ends.

The chain joins TRBV7-2 to TRBJ2-5; TRBD2 is a possible D gene (6 bases). The DNA end is a closer match to TRBJ2-7, so the J assignment may be wrong. CDR3 length: 14 residues. Germline loops: CDR1 SGHTA, CDR2 FQGNSA. Here the CDR3 reads CASSLGGGGDEQYF. The CDR3 bases are TGTGCCAGCAGCTTAGGGGGCGGAGGGGACGAGCAGTACTTC.

CDR3 residues: CASSLAGDYGYTF. The CDR3 DNA reads TGTGCCAGCAGCTTAGCAGGGGACTATGGCTACACCTTC. The chain combines TRBV7-9 with TRBJ1-2; TRBD1 is a possible D gene (5 bases). V was clipped by 0 bases and J by 3 bases, with 5 bases between them. This CDR3 is built from 13 residues. Germline V gene sequence: CDR1 SEHNR, CDR2 FQNEAQ (reference sequence).

The chain employs TRBV19 and TRBJ1-4; D possibly corresponds to TRBD1 (5 bases). Germline V gives CDR1 LNHDA, CDR2 SQIVND (reference sequence). The germline V and J ends were trimmed by 9 bases and 1 base, with 15 bases remaining between them. This CDR3 is built from 15 residues. CDR3 DNA sequence: TGTGCCAGCCAACCGGGACTGGGAACTAATGAAAAACTGTTTTTT. Translating gives CASQPGLGTNEKLFF.

The chain employs TRBV11-1 and TRBJ2-1; either TRBD1 or TRBD2 may fit D (5 bases each). The CDR3 sequence is 15 residues long. Germline loops: CDR1 SGHAT, CDR2 FQDESV (reference sequence). V shed 3 bases and J shed 3 bases, with 12 bases lying between them. The CDR3 DNA reads as TGTGCCAGCAGCTTCCATCCGGGGCACTACAATGAGCAGTTCTTC. Protein sequence: CASSFHPGHYNEQFF.

The genes are TRBV6-1 and TRBJ2-7; D may correspond to TRBD1 or TRBD2 (5 bases each). The CDR3 is made up of 14 amino acids. V lost 2 bases, J lost 3 bases, and 11 bases lay in between. Germline CDR1 reads MNHNS; CDR2 reads SASEGT. CDR3 in DNA: TGTGCCAGCAGTGAATTGGGACCAATCTACGAGCAGTACTTC. Its protein is CASSELGPIYEQYF.

The chain links TRBV5-5 to TRBJ2-3; D is unclear. The germline gives CDR1 SGHKS, CDR2 YYEKEE (reference sequence). CDR3 size: 14 residues. Trimming removed 2 bases from V and 2 bases from J, with 9 bases in between. CDR3: CASSFTGFTDTQYF. The CDR3, as DNA: TGTGCCAGCAGCTTCACCGGCTTCACAGATACGCAGTATTTT.

The chain combines TRBV7-2 with TRBJ2-2; unclear D gene. Germline-derived CDR1 and CDR2 are SGHTA and FQGNSA. This CDR3 spans 15 amino acids. V shed 0 bases and J shed 1 base, with 6 bases lying between them. In nucleotides, the CDR3 is TGTGCCAGCAGCTTAGCGAACAAGAACACCGGGGAGCTGTTTTTT. It is translated as CASSLANKNTGELFF.

This clone was found a few times. The chain recombines TRBV5-1 with TRBJ2-1; D may be TRBD2 (5 bases). CDR3 length: 12 residues. Deletions cut 3 bases from V and 9 bases from J, with 10 bases between. Germline V gene lookup returns CDR1 SGHRS and CDR2 YFSETQ. The CDR3 is CASSSTGIEQFF. The CDR3 DNA is TGCGCCAGCAGCTCCACGGGGATTGAGCAGTTCTTC.

This clone showed up just a few times. One end of the junction varies from germline; a read error may be responsible. The V gene is TRBV2, the J gene TRBJ1-4, with 7 nucleotides matching TRBD1. This CDR3 has 13 residues. Looked up from germline, CDR1 is SNHLY and CDR2 is FYNNEI. The CDR3 reads CASREDRDFKLFF. Written as DNA, the CDR3 is TGTGCCAGCAGGGAAGACAGGGATTTTAAACTGTTTTTT.

V is TRBV18 and J is TRBJ2-5, with 14 bases fitting TRBD2. The CDR3 totals 16 residues. V lost 6 bases and J lost 2; bases outside the gene matches: 5. In germline, CDR1 is KGHSH, CDR2 LQKENI. Written as DNA, the CDR3 is TGTGCCAGCTCCGGAGGACTAGCGGGAGGACAAGAGACCCAGTACTTC. Amino acid sequence: CASSGGLAGGQETQYF.

The V call is TRBV5-1, the J call TRBJ1-6; unclear D gene. Trimming took off 1 base at V and 4 bases at J, with 15 bases between the two ends. The germline V gene has CDR1 SGHRS and CDR2 YFSETQ. This CDR3 comprises 17 residues. The CDR3 DNA follows: TGCGCCAGCAGCTTGAGTTTTAGTCAGGATTATAATTCACCCCTCCACTTT. As protein: CASSLSFSQDYNSPLHF.

J is TRBJ2-3 and V is TRBV5-4; 7 bases agree with TRBD1. The CDR3 is made up of 16 amino acids. J was trimmed by 2 bases and V by 0 bases; bases with no gene match: 6. The V gene's germline CDR1 is SGHNT and CDR2 YYREEE (reference sequence). CDR3 region: CASSLAGTVNTDTQYF. The CDR3 region has the DNA TGTGCCAGCAGCTTGGCAGGGACAGTTAACACAGATACGCAGTATTTT.

This clone has just one count. The V gene is TRBV6-5, the J gene TRBJ1-5; D is perhaps TRBD1 (5 bases). This CDR3 has 13 residues. The germline V and J ends were trimmed by 7 bases and 5 bases, with 12 bases remaining between them. Germline CDR1 reads MNHEY; CDR2 reads SVGAGI. The CDR3 nucleotides are TGTGCCAGCACCACCGGGGGTGATCAGCCCCAGCATTTT. Its translation: CASTTGGDQPQHF.

The V and J genes are TRBV6-5 and TRBJ2-1; the match to TRBD2 covers 7 bases. From germline, CDR1 is MNHEY and CDR2 SVGAGI. Trimming took 2 bases from V and 5 from J; bases not matched to a gene: 6. This CDR3 comprises 15 residues. The CDR3 DNA is TGTGCCAGCAGTTACGGGGGAGGGAAAAACAATGAGCAGTTCTTC. This gives the protein CASSYGGGKNNEQFF.

The J gene is TRBJ1-5, the V gene TRBV7-2; 8 bases are shared with TRBD1. Germline trimming cut 0 bases from V and 3 bases from J; bases unmatched to any gene: 1. The V gene's germline CDR1 is SGHTA and CDR2 FQGNSA. The CDR3 extends over 15 amino acids. The CDR3 DNA reads as TGTGCCAGCAGCTTAGCGGGACAGGTCAATCAGCCCCAGCATTTT. Translation: CASSLAGQVNQPQHF.

The V gene is TRBV2, the J gene TRBJ2-3; 11 bases agree with TRBD2. This CDR3 spans 15 amino acids. Trimming took 6 bases from V and 1 from J; bases not matched to a gene: 3. From germline, CDR1 is SNHLY and CDR2 FYNNEI. CDR3 protein: CASRETSGGTDTQYF. CDR3 nucleotides: TGTGCCAGCAGAGAGACTAGCGGGGGCACAGATACGCAGTATTTT. Looking up the rest from reference TRBV2 and TRBJ2-3 gives the full variable domain: EPEVTQTPSHQVTQMGQEVILRCVPISNHLYFYWYRQILGQKVEFLVSFYNNEISEKSEIFDDQFSVERPDGSNFTLKIRSTKLEDSAMYFCASRETSGGTDTQYFGPGTRLTVL.

The chain recombines TRBV19 with TRBJ2-6; 13 bases are a match to TRBD2. With 8 bases clipped from V and 1 base from J, the junction kept 5 bases outside the gene matches. The germline V gene has CDR1 LNHDA and CDR2 SQIVND (reference sequence). The CDR3 length is 17 residues. The CDR3 nucleotides read TGTGCCAGTTACAAGACTAGCGGGGGGTCTGGGGCCAACGTCCTGACTTTC. Encoded protein: CASYKTSGGSGANVLTF.

The rearrangement uses TRBV4-1 and TRBJ1-1; D unresolved. The CDR3 length is 15 residues. Germline assignment: CDR1 MGHRA and CDR2 YSYEKL. Deletions cut 2 bases from V and 1 base from J, with 11 bases between. The CDR3 loop reads CASSQTFRENTEAFF. The CDR3 nucleotides read TGCGCCAGCAGCCAAACCTTCCGGGAGAACACTGAAGCTTTCTTT.

V and J are TRBV11-2 and TRBJ2-7; D may be TRBD1 (5 bases). The CDR3 contains 14 residues. The germline V and J ends were trimmed by 4 bases and 4 bases, with 14 bases remaining between them. Germline V gene lookup returns CDR1 SGHAT and CDR2 FQNNGV. The CDR3 nucleotides are TGTGCCAGCAGCTCGCCAGTGACAGATTACGAGCAGTACTTC. This codes for CASSSPVTDYEQYF.

The rearrangement links TRBV5-1 to TRBJ2-2; the D is unclear. V was clipped by 1 base and J by 0 bases, with 10 bases between them. CDR1 and CDR2 (germline): SGHRS, YFSETQ. This CDR3 comprises 16 residues. The CDR3 spells CASSLLLDANTGELFF. In DNA form, the CDR3 reads TGCGCCAGCAGCTTGTTGCTCGATGCGAACACCGGGGAGCTGTTTTTT.

This sequence joins TRBV18 and TRBJ1-2; 8 bases agree with TRBD1. Germline CDR1 KGHSH, CDR2 LQKENI. Trimming took 6 bases from V and 5 from J; bases not matched to a gene: 5. This CDR3 has 13 residues. CDR3 loop: CASSLGQGYGYTF. In DNA form, the CDR3 reads TGTGCCAGCTCCCTTGGACAGGGTTATGGCTACACCTTC.

This chain joins TRBV10-3 and TRBJ1-4, with D maybe TRBD1 (6 bases). The CDR3 runs to 15 residues. V was pared by 10 bases and J by 0 bases, with 15 bases between. Germline values: CDR1 ENHRY, CDR2 SYGVKD. This CDR3 reads CATKGGTTTNEKLFF. In DNA, the CDR3 is TGTGCCACCAAGGGGGGCACGACAACTAATGAAAAACTGTTTTTT.